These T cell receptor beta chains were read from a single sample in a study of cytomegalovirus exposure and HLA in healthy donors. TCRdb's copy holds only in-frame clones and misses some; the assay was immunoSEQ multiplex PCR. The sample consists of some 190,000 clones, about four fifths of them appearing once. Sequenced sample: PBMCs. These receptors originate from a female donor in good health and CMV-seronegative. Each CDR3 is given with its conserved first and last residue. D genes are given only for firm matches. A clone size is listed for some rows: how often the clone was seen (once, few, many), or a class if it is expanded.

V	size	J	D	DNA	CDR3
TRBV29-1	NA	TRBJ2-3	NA	TGCAGCGTGATGACGGGAGCAGATACGCAGTATTTT	CSVMTGADTQYF
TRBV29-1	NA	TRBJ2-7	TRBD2	TGCAGCGTTGGGCAGGGACTAAGCTACGAGCAGTACTTC	CSVGQGLSYEQYF
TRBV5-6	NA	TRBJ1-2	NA	TGTGCCAGCAGCGTGGGGACAAAGCATTATGGCTACACCTTC	CASSVGTKHYGYTF
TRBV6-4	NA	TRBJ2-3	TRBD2	TGTGCCAGCAGTGAGGGAGGGGGCACAGATACGCAGTATTTT	CASSEGGGTDTQYF
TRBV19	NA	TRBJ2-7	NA	TGTGCCAGTAGTATTGGGGCAGGGGTTTACGAGCAGTACTTC	CASSIGAGVYEQYF
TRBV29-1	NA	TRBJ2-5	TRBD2	TGCAGCGTTCGGACTAGCGGGGGGGAGACCCAGTACTTC	CSVRTSGGETQYF
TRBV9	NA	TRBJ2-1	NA	TGTGCCAGCAGTTCAGGGGGCGGGGGGGCCGGTGATGAGCAGTTCTTC	CASSSGGGGAGDEQFF
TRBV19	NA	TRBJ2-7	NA	TGTGCCAGTAGTTCCGCCGGTCCCGTCGAGCAGTACTTC	CASSSAGPVEQYF
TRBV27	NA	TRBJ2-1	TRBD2	TGTGCCAGCAGTTTATACAGCGGGGGGTTATACAATGAGCAGTTCTTC	CASSLYSGGLYNEQFF
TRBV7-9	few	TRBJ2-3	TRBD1	TGTGCCAGCAGCGGAAGACAGGGGCAAGGCACAGATACGCAGTATTTT	CASSGRQGQGTDTQYF
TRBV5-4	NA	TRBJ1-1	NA	TGTGCCAGCAGCTTGGTTTTACAGGGCGGTGAAGCTTTCTTT	CASSLVLQGGEAFF
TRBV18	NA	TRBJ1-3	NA	TGTGCCAGCTCACCATCCTTGAGAGGAAACACCATATATTTT	CASSPSLRGNTIYF
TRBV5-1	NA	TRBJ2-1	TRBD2	TGCGCCAGCAGTCAACGGGGGGGCAGCAATGAGCAGTTCTTC	CASSQRGGSNEQFF
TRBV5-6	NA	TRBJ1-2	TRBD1	TGTGCCAGCAGCTATGGGACAGGGGGCGTTTCAGGTGGCTACACCTTC	CASSYGTGGVSGGYTF
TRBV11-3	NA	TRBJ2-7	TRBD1	TGTGCCAGCAGCGTCAGGGGGCCCCACGAGCAGTACTTC	CASSVRGPHEQYF
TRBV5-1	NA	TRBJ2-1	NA	TGCGCCAGCAGCGGAGCCGAAACTAGCTTCAATGAGCAGTTCTTC	CASSGAETSFNEQFF
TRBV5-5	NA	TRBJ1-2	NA	TGTGCCAGCAGCTTGGCTGAGGCGAACTTCAACCCAAACTATGGCTACACCTTC	CASSLAEANFNPNYGYTF
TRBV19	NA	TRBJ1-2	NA	TGTGCCAGTAGCCAGGTAAACTATGGCTACACCTTC	CASSQVNYGYTF
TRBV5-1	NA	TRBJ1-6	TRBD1	TGCGCCAGCAGCTTGGGGACAGGAGATTCACCCCTCCACTTT	CASSLGTGDSPLHF
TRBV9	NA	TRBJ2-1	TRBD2	TGTGCCAGCAGCGAGAGCCGACTAGCGGGGGGGCAGAATGAGCAGTTCTTC	CASSESRLAGGQNEQFF
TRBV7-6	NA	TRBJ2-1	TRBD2	TGTGCCAGCAGCTTAGAGGCCGGGGGGAGTGAGCAGTTCTTC	CASSLEAGGSEQFF
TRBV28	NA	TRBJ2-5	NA	TGTGCCAGCAGGGGTAGCGGAACTTACGAGCAATACTTC	CASRGSGTYEQYF